Listed here are 28 T cell receptor beta chains from one sample, sequenced in a study of T cell responses to AZD1222 COVID-19 vaccine. TCRdb keeps only in-frame clones here, not all; method: immunoSEQ multiplex PCR. The repertoire has some 180,000 clones, roughly nine tenths of them found once; the top ten carry over 1%. The starting material was peripheral blood, obtained 28 days after the second AZD1222 dose. These receptors came from an adult who received the AZD1222 COVID-19 vaccine.

The V call is TRBV5-4, the J call TRBJ2-1; D unresolved. The V and J ends lost 0 bases and 4 bases respectively, with 5 bases between them. CDR3 length equals 13 residues. Germline V gene data show CDR1 as SGHNT and CDR2 as YYREEE (reference sequence). CDR3 loop: CASSLGGYNEQFF. In DNA, the CDR3 is TGTGCCAGCAGCTTGGGGGGTTACAATGAGCAGTTCTTC.

CDR3 coding DNA: TGTGCCAGCAGCCAAGATCTAGGGATTTGTAGCAATCAGCCCCAGCATTTT. This sequence encodes CASSQDLGICSNQPQHF. The chain links TRBV4-2 to TRBJ1-5; no clear D gene. Germline V gene sequence: CDR1 LGHNA, CDR2 YNFKEQ. CDR3 length equals 17 residues. V lost 0 bases and J 0 bases, leaving 12 bases between the germline ends.

The CDR3 nucleotides are TGTGCCAGCAGTGACTCAGCATTTAGCACAGATACGCAGTATTTT. Protein: CASSDSAFSTDTQYF. The rearrangement links TRBV6-4 to TRBJ2-3; D gene uncertain. The germline V gene encodes CDR1 MRHNA and CDR2 SNTAGT. V was clipped by 0 bases and J by 0 bases, with 7 bases between them. CDR3 length: 15 amino acids.

J is TRBJ1-2 and V is TRBV4-1; 9 bases map to TRBD1. Germline V gene lookup returns CDR1 MGHRA and CDR2 YSYEKL. The V gene end was trimmed by 1 base and the J gene end by 4 bases; junction bases not matched to a gene: 7. The CDR3 consists of 16 residues. CDR3 sequence: CASSQVPGQGSYGYTF. CDR3 DNA sequence: TGCGCCAGCAGCCAAGTACCCGGACAGGGGTCCTATGGCTACACCTTC.

Written as DNA, the CDR3 is TGTGCCAGCAGTGAAGCAGGAGGCGGCTGGGGCAATGAGCAGTTCTTC. Its translation: CASSEAGGGWGNEQFF. V usage is TRBV2 and J usage is TRBJ2-1, with D possibly TRBD2 on 5 matching bases. CDR3 length: 16 residues. The V end lost 0 bases, the J end lost 6 bases, and 15 bases lay between the germline ends. Germline V CDR1 and CDR2: SNHLY, FYNNEI.

This clone was detected only once. The V call is TRBV18, the J call TRBJ1-2, with a weak D call TRBD1 (5 bases). Deletions cut 3 bases from V and 0 bases from J, with 17 bases between. CDR3 length: 17 amino acids. Per the germline V gene, CDR1 is KGHSH and CDR2 is LQKENI. The CDR3: CASSPGTESLANYGYTF. Here the CDR3 DNA reads TGTGCCAGCTCACCGGGGACGGAATCCCTAGCTAACTATGGCTACACCTTC.

The chain recombines TRBV14 with TRBJ2-7; 9 positions agree with TRBD2. The V gene end was trimmed by 4 bases and the J gene end by 2 bases; junction bases not matched to a gene: 9. Germline CDR1 reads SGHDN; CDR2 reads FVKESK. The CDR3 consists of 16 residues. Written as DNA, the CDR3 is TGTGCCAGCAGCCGTCTAGCGGGGAATATCCCCTACGAGCAGTACTTC. This encodes CASSRLAGNIPYEQYF.

This clone is a singleton in its sample. The chain carries TRBV12-3 or TRBV12-4 and TRBJ1-2, with 10 positions matching TRBD1. The CDR3 is 13 amino acids. Losses at the gene ends were 5 bases for V and 5 bases for J; bases not matched to a gene: 2. The CDR3 spells CASSRTGGYGYTF. The CDR3 DNA sequence: TGTGCCAGCAGTAGGACAGGGGGATATGGCTACACCTTC.

This sequence joins TRBV28 and TRBJ1-3; no definite D call. CDR3 length: 12 residues. The germline CDR1 and CDR2 sequences are MDHEN and SYDVKM. Trimming removed 3 bases at V and 9 bases at J, with 9 bases between. The CDR3 reads CASSLTTGTIYF. The CDR3, as DNA: TGTGCCAGCAGTTTGACTACGGGCACCATATATTTT. The entire variable domain, with the rest obtained from reference TRBV28 and TRBJ1-3, is as follows: DVKVTQSSRYLVKRTGEKVFLECVQDMDHENMFWYRQDPGLGLRLIYFSYDVKMKEKGDIPEGYSVSREKKERFSLILESASTNQTSMYLCASSLTTGTIYFGEGSWLTVV.

The V call is TRBV5-4, the J call TRBJ1-6, with unresolved D. CDR3 size: 15 residues. The V end lost 4 bases, the J end lost 1 base, and 9 bases lay between the germline ends. The germline CDR1 and CDR2 sequences are SGHNT and YYREEE (reference sequence). As DNA, the CDR3 is TGTGCCAGCAGCCCGAGCGGGTCCTATAATTCACCCCTCCACTTT. This encodes CASSPSGSYNSPLHF.

The chain is built from TRBV6-5 and TRBJ1-5; D not certain. The V end was cut by 2 bases, the J end by 11 bases, with 10 bases between. The CDR3 spans 12 residues. CDR1 and CDR2 from the germline V gene are MNHEY and SVGAGI. The CDR3 DNA follows: TGTGCCAGCAGTTACCCTGGTGCGGCCCAGCATTTT. As protein: CASSYPGAAQHF.

The rearrangement links TRBV3-1 (or the pseudogene TRBV3-2) to TRBJ1-6; 8 nucleotides agree with TRBD1. V lost 3 bases and J lost 10; bases outside the gene matches: 8. The CDR3 totals 15 residues. CDR1 LGHDT and CDR2 YNNKEL come from the germline V gene (reference sequence). This CDR3 reads CASSQLTGVPSPLHF. As DNA, the CDR3 is TGTGCCAGCAGCCAGTTGACAGGGGTTCCATCACCCCTCCACTTT.

The chain carries TRBV5-4 and TRBJ1-3; D is undetermined. Germline assignment: CDR1 SGHNT and CDR2 YYREEE (reference sequence). The CDR3 sequence is 15 residues long. V lost 0 bases to trimming and J lost 0 bases, with 7 bases between them. The CDR3 protein is CASSLAFSSGNTIYF. CDR3 bases: TGTGCCAGCAGCTTGGCCTTCTCCTCTGGAAACACCATATATTTT.

The gene calls are TRBV2 and TRBJ1-3; TRBD1 agrees at 12 bases. CDR1 is SNHLY, CDR2 FYNNEI, per germline. The trim removed 5 bases at V and 8 bases at J, leaving 7 bases unmatched. The length of the CDR3 is 15 residues. The CDR3 region has the DNA TGTGCCAGCAGTCCCGGGGGACAGGGGGCTGACACCATATATTTT. Translating gives CASSPGGQGADTIYF.

The chain has TRBV27 and TRBJ1-5; D call uncertain. Trimming stripped 3 bases from V and 3 bases from J, with 9 bases between. Germline values: CDR1 MNHEY, CDR2 SMNVEV (reference sequence). This CDR3 region has 14 residues. The CDR3 region has the DNA TGTGCCAGCAGTTTGGGAGGGATCAATCAGCCCCAGCATTTT. As protein: CASSLGGINQPQHF.

The chain carries TRBV2 and TRBJ1-2; D might be TRBD1 (6 bases). V lost 7 bases, J lost 0 bases, and 15 bases lay in between. Germline assignment: CDR1 SNHLY and CDR2 FYNNEI. CDR3 size: 15 residues. The CDR3 loop is CASTQGGQSNYGYTF. CDR3 DNA sequence: TGTGCCAGCACACAAGGGGGACAATCTAACTATGGCTACACCTTC.

The genes are TRBV7-8 and TRBJ1-2, with 8 positions matching TRBD1. J lost 11 bases, V lost 1 base, and 9 bases had no gene match. This CDR3 comprises 14 residues. Germline-derived CDR1 and CDR2 are SGHVS and FQNEAQ. CDR3 loop: CASSLGTGRGRYTF. The CDR3 coding sequence is TGTGCCAGCAGCTTAGGGACAGGGCGGGGGAGGTACACCTTC.

This clone has more than one count but fewer than ten. Other nucleotide sequences from this sample produce the same CDR3. The chain couples TRBV7-2 to TRBJ2-7; the D is unclear. The CDR3 length is 14 residues. With 1 base removed from V and 0 bases from J, the gap between germline ends came to 7 bases. Germline V lookup: CDR1 SGHTA, CDR2 FQGNSA. CDR3 loop: CASSLGRSSYEQYF. The CDR3 DNA is TGTGCCAGCAGCTTAGGACGGAGCTCCTACGAGCAGTACTTC.

V is TRBV6-5 and J is TRBJ2-1; 7 nucleotides align to TRBD2. Germline lookup yields CDR1 MNHEY and CDR2 SVGAGI. V shed 0 bases, J shed 15 bases, and the junction held 11 bases outside the gene matches. The length of the CDR3 is 14 residues. The CDR3 loop reads CASSYSEAGLALFF. CDR3 nucleotides: TGTGCCAGCAGTTACTCCGAAGCGGGGCTGGCCCTGTTCTTC.

The chain's CDR3 is CASSPNLDGEIEQYF. CDR3 in DNA: TGCGCCAGCAGCCCCAACTTGGACGGGGAGATCGAGCAGTACTTC. The rearrangement uses TRBV4-1 and TRBJ2-7; TRBD2 is a possible D gene (5 bases). Deletions cut 4 bases from V and 6 bases from J, with 19 bases between. The CDR3 covers 15 residues. CDR1 is MGHRA and CDR2 is YSYEKL in the germline V gene.

This rearrangement joins TRBV4-1 to TRBJ1-3; D not resolved. In germline, CDR1 is MGHRA, CDR2 YSYEKL. This CDR3 is 18 amino acids long. Deletions cut 1 base from V and 1 base from J, with 17 bases between. The CDR3 DNA is TGCGCCAGCAGCCAAGTCGGAGGTGGGCATCCTTCTGGAAACACCATATATTTT. This gives the protein CASSQVGGGHPSGNTIYF.

The count of this clone is one. CDR3 region: CASSPNQWGELFF. DNA for the CDR3: TGTGCCAGCAGCCCGAACCAATGGGGGGAGCTGTTTTTT. J is TRBJ2-2 and V is TRBV4-2, with D unresolved. Deletions cut 4 bases from V and 8 bases from J, with 11 bases between. The germline V gene encodes CDR1 LGHNA and CDR2 YNFKEQ. The CDR3 loop spans 13 amino acids.

CDR3 in DNA: TGTGCCAGCAGTCCCCGGGACAGGGTACTCGATGAGCAGTTCTTC. Protein: CASSPRDRVLDEQFF. The chain uses TRBV7-8 and TRBJ2-1; 9 bases are shared with TRBD1. V was clipped by 6 bases and J by 8 bases; unmatched bases: 11. This CDR3 has 15 residues. Germline V CDR1 and CDR2: SGHVS, FQNEAQ.

The chain has TRBV6-7 and TRBJ1-5; 9 nucleotides match TRBD1. TRBV6-7 belongs to the ORF category, with a function that is uncertain. The ends lost 6 bases at V and 4 bases at J; junction bases unmatched: 10. CDR3 length equals 16 residues. The CDR3 region is CASSNGTGWGNQPQHF. CDR3 nucleotide sequence: TGTGCCAGCAGCAACGGGACAGGGTGGGGAAATCAGCCCCAGCATTTT.

This rearrangement joins TRBV29-1 to TRBJ1-1, with D maybe TRBD1 (5 bases). V lost 3 bases and J 0 bases, leaving 8 bases between the germline ends. Germline values: CDR1 SQVTM, CDR2 ANQGSEA. CDR3 size: 13 residues. The CDR3: CSVDRGVNTEAFF. The CDR3 bases are TGCAGCGTTGATCGGGGCGTGAACACTGAAGCTTTCTTT.

The chain uses TRBV14 and TRBJ1-6; D call uncertain. This CDR3 comprises 17 residues. Trimming removed 4 bases from V and 7 bases from J, with 20 bases in between. Germline CDR1 and CDR2: SGHDN and FVKESK. CDR3 residues: CASSPWTVLGMNSPLHF. DNA of the CDR3: TGTGCCAGCAGCCCTTGGACTGTCCTTGGGATGAATTCACCCCTCCACTTT.

The J gene is TRBJ2-3, the V gene TRBV5-5, with 8 bases lining up with TRBD1. This CDR3 is 14 amino acids long. CDR1 SGHKS and CDR2 YYEKEE come from the germline V gene (reference sequence). The J segment lost 5 bases and the V segment lost 4 bases, leaving 6 bases of the junction unmatched. The CDR3 region has the DNA TGTGCCAGCAGCCCCGGACAGGGACGAGATACGCAGTATTTT. Encoded protein: CASSPGQGRDTQYF.

The V and J genes are TRBV5-4 and TRBJ2-7; TRBD1 agrees at 9 bases. Germline V gives CDR1 SGHNT, CDR2 YYREEE (reference sequence). This CDR3 is 15 amino acids long. Trimming cost V 3 bases and J 3 bases; bases outside gene matches: 7. CDR3 amino acids: CASSWGTGSLYEQYF. For the CDR3, the DNA is TGTGCCAGCAGCTGGGGGACAGGGTCTCTCTACGAGCAGTACTTC.